This TCR beta chain was sequenced in a study of early T cells in non-severe SARS-CoV-2 infection (dated by TCRdb to the early 2020s). For the study in its entirety: Because TCR sequencing relied on bulk RNA taken from unsorted whole blood, pairing of alpha and beta chains was not possible.

This was a case-control study nested in a cohort of healthcare workers in London, UK, who had nasopharyngeal swab PCR tests and blood samples taken every week. Healthcare workers were recruited between 23 and 31 March 2020, during the week of the UK lockdown, and were followed weekly for up to about 15 weeks. Concerning this clonotype itself: No antigen is known for it. Per-base quality was not reported, and no clone a single base away is much larger than it.

Broader findings and caveats from the paper: VDJdb matching was skewed toward anti-spike CD8 responses and likely underestimated virus-specific expansions by missing private and CD4 specificities.

Including cysteine and phenylalanine, the CDR3 has 17 amino acids. Just the 51-base CDR3 DNA is kept, in frame starting at base 1. Trimming at the junction amounts to 1 base on V and 2 bases on J, and the germline ends lie 12 bases apart. CDR1 and CDR2, per the germline V gene, are SGHDN and FVKESK. Library preparation employed 5' RACE. The instrument was a NextSeq 500. The TCR library protocol attached unique molecular identifiers to individual cDNA molecules to correct for sequencing error and PCR bias. Sequencing covered both TCR alpha and beta chains, and within each sample the abundances of alpha and beta sequences were tightly co-correlated. In the paper's pipeline: Decombinator V4 was used to annotate the V gene, J gene and CDR3 of the TCR sequences. TCRs were defined as expanded if a significant change between any two time points was detected under a Poisson model with p below 0.0001. TCR abundances were normalised to the total number of TCRs sequenced in each sample and reported as counts per million. MAIT TCRs were defined by TRAV1-2 paired with TRAJ12, TRAJ20 or TRAJ33, and iNKT TCRs by TRAV10 paired with TRAJ18. VDJdb, accessed on 1 November 2021, was searched for TCRs annotated for CMV, EBV and SARS-CoV-2, and TCRs annotated for more than one antigen were excluded. Using fastp at Q25 and MiXCR, TCRdb reprocessed the public reads and kept productive beta chains. Identical CDR3 proteins give one entry, which carries the most common genes and DNA. The V and J calls here are based on TCRdb, not the publication. A total of around 79,000 distinct CDR3 sequences appear in this sample, about 10% of them only once. Around 13% of the sample goes to the ten largest clones.

The TCR comes from an adult who was a healthcare worker with PCR-confirmed SARS-CoV-2 infection or an uninfected control (not recorded which). This specimen consisted of whole blood, obtained at baseline. This sequence uses TRBV14 and TRBJ2-6; the D element could tentatively be TRBD1 or TRBD2, as 6 bases agree for each. The DNA sequence follows: TGTGCCAGCAGCCAAGTGCAGGGGACTCCTGGGGCCAACGTCCTGACTTTC. Its protein product is CASSQVQGTPGANVLTF.